This is a list of T cell receptor beta chains from one sample in a study of T cells after yellow fever vaccination. Using its own MiXCR run on the 5' RACE reads, TCRdb lists one record per CDR3 protein. The data show just over 300,000 distinct CDR3 sequences, with approximately 3.8% seen just once and around a quarter held by the top ten. Source: PBMCs, taken on the day of the yellow fever booster vaccination. The receptors originated from a young man who received the YFV17D yellow fever vaccine. CDR3s include the opening cysteine and the closing phenylalanine or tryptophan. Each record gives: J gene, V gene, CDR3 protein.

j_call: TRBJ2-7
v_call: TRBV7-2
cdr3_aa: CASSSPLAGGYEQYF

j_call: TRBJ1-5
v_call: TRBV18
cdr3_aa: CASSPGQGDQPQHF

j_call: TRBJ2-3
v_call: TRBV18
cdr3_aa: CASSPSSSHWGTDTQYF

j_call: TRBJ2-1
v_call: TRBV10-1
cdr3_aa: CASSESPGGSYNEQFF

j_call: TRBJ1-5
v_call: TRBV12-3/TRBV12-4
cdr3_aa: CASTAGSSYQPQHF

j_call: TRBJ2-1
v_call: TRBV6-2/TRBV6-3
cdr3_aa: CATSGPYNEQFF

j_call: TRBJ1-2
v_call: TRBV25-1
cdr3_aa: CASTGTGSANYGYTF

j_call: TRBJ1-1
v_call: TRBV7-9
cdr3_aa: CASRTRDGRNTEAFF

j_call: TRBJ2-1
v_call: TRBV7-9
cdr3_aa: CASVPIGGDEQFF

j_call: TRBJ2-3
v_call: TRBV12-5
cdr3_aa: CASGSLTQRGRRDTQYF

j_call: TRBJ2-3
v_call: TRBV10-3
cdr3_aa: CAISRDIGEDTQYF

j_call: TRBJ2-3
v_call: TRBV14
cdr3_aa: CASSRRLASSTDTQYF

j_call: TRBJ2-4
v_call: TRBV5-1
cdr3_aa: CASSLEQGWNIQYF

j_call: TRBJ2-3
v_call: TRBV20-1
cdr3_aa: CSASGVTDTQYF

j_call: TRBJ1-6
v_call: TRBV5-6
cdr3_aa: CASSLGPAAVYDSPLHF

j_call: TRBJ2-1
v_call: TRBV5-1
cdr3_aa: CASSIGGAYNEQFF

j_call: TRBJ2-3
v_call: TRBV6-5
cdr3_aa: CASSSAGTSGGWVTQYF

j_call: TRBJ1-4
v_call: TRBV19
cdr3_aa: CASSITGEWEKLFF

j_call: TRBJ2-2
v_call: TRBV27
cdr3_aa: CASSFSIGVNTGELFF

j_call: TRBJ2-5
v_call: TRBV10-1
cdr3_aa: CASSAGTRRGETQYF

j_call: TRBJ1-5
v_call: TRBV11-1
cdr3_aa: CASSSTHRGLVQPQHF

j_call: TRBJ1-3
v_call: TRBV29-1
cdr3_aa: CSVEGSGNTIYF

j_call: TRBJ2-7
v_call: TRBV12-3/TRBV12-4
cdr3_aa: CASRLASGTAYEQYF

j_call: TRBJ2-1
v_call: TRBV10-2
cdr3_aa: CASSDLGLYNEQFF

j_call: TRBJ2-1
v_call: TRBV12-3/TRBV12-4
cdr3_aa: CASSFEGLMNEQFF

j_call: TRBJ1-2
v_call: TRBV9
cdr3_aa: CASSVDLGDAYGYTF

j_call: TRBJ1-1
v_call: TRBV7-3
cdr3_aa: CASSLTGSGLGTEAFF

j_call: TRBJ2-3
v_call: TRBV20-1
cdr3_aa: CSARDRDVADTQYF

j_call: TRBJ2-5
v_call: TRBV12-3/TRBV12-4
cdr3_aa: CASSFGSQETQYF

j_call: TRBJ1-4
v_call: TRBV9
cdr3_aa: CASSVGGEVYEKLFF

j_call: TRBJ1-2
v_call: TRBV7-3
cdr3_aa: CASSPGGSSYGYTF

j_call: TRBJ2-2
v_call: TRBV11-2
cdr3_aa: CASSLEDTGELFF

j_call: TRBJ1-2
v_call: TRBV6-6
cdr3_aa: CASSYRGGPTNYGYTF

j_call: TRBJ2-2
v_call: TRBV4-3
cdr3_aa: CASSRGFGEGAGELFF

j_call: TRBJ1-4
v_call: TRBV4-3
cdr3_aa: CASSQDGSDEKLFF

j_call: TRBJ2-2
v_call: TRBV28
cdr3_aa: CASSLPGINTGELFF

j_call: TRBJ2-2
v_call: TRBV5-5
cdr3_aa: CASSPEGWNTGELFF

j_call: TRBJ2-4
v_call: TRBV20-1
cdr3_aa: CSPKQGFNIQYF

j_call: TRBJ2-1
v_call: TRBV6-2/TRBV6-3
cdr3_aa: CASTYGLFNEQFF

j_call: TRBJ2-3
v_call: TRBV7-9
cdr3_aa: CASSRRMAGGTDTQYF

j_call: TRBJ1-5
v_call: TRBV5-1
cdr3_aa: CASSSRVGDQPQHF

j_call: TRBJ2-5
v_call: TRBV7-8
cdr3_aa: CASSPDRVETQYF

j_call: TRBJ1-1
v_call: TRBV20-1
cdr3_aa: CSAPSRQGRAFF

j_call: TRBJ1-1
v_call: TRBV12-3/TRBV12-4
cdr3_aa: CASSFSLGTEAFF

j_call: TRBJ1-2
v_call: TRBV25-1
cdr3_aa: CASSVAGSNYGYTF

j_call: TRBJ2-2
v_call: TRBV7-2
cdr3_aa: CASSLRGLAGTGELFF

j_call: TRBJ2-2
v_call: TRBV6-5
cdr3_aa: CASTSGGIAGELFF

j_call: TRBJ2-3
v_call: TRBV24-1
cdr3_aa: CATRRQLTDTQYF

j_call: TRBJ2-6
v_call: TRBV7-2
cdr3_aa: CASTPPGLASGANVLTF

j_call: TRBJ1-1
v_call: TRBV18
cdr3_aa: CASSPANTEAFF

j_call: TRBJ2-7
v_call: TRBV20-1
cdr3_aa: CSARPPFVSYEQYF

j_call: TRBJ2-3
v_call: TRBV5-1
cdr3_aa: CASSPAPTSGGVPDTQYF

j_call: TRBJ2-1
v_call: TRBV7-8
cdr3_aa: CASSQGLSSYNEQFF